A selection of T cell receptor beta chains follows, all from one sample in a study of blood T cell repertoires in COVID-19. The method was immunoSEQ multiplex PCR; TCRdb's version includes in-frame clones alone and lacks a portion of them. Altogether 180,000 or so clones are present, 80% to 85% being singletons, with the ten largest covering about 14%. The sequenced sample consisted of peripheral blood. Receptor source: an older woman with COVID-19, enrolled during active disease. CDR3s include the opening cysteine and the closing phenylalanine or tryptophan. D genes are given only for firm matches. Size values are once, few and many counts, or a class for expanded clones, and some rows have none.

>TRBD1|NA|TRBJ1-6|TRBV2
TGTGCCAGCATCGTAGGAGGGACAGGGAATTCACCCCTCCACTTT
CASIVGGTGNSPLHF
>TRBD1|NA|TRBJ2-3|TRBV18
TGTGCCAGCAGCAGACAGGGGGCTAGCACAGATACGCAGTATTTT
CASSRQGASTDTQYF
>TRBD1|NA|TRBJ1-4|TRBV4-1
TGCGCCAGCAGCCAAGACCTATGGGGACAGGCAGAAAAACTGTTTTTT
CASSQDLWGQAEKLFF
>NA|NA|TRBJ1-2|TRBV10-3
TGTGCCATCAGTGACCCTCTCGGCGGCTATGGCTACACCTTC
CAISDPLGGYGYTF
>NA|NA|TRBJ1-5|TRBV10-2
TGCGCCAGCAGATCACAGGGTCCCAATCAGCCCCAGCATTTT
CASRSQGPNQPQHF
>NA|NA|TRBJ1-1|TRBV28
TGTGCCAGCAGTTCGGGTGGGAACACTGAAGCTTTCTTT
CASSSGGNTEAFF
>NA|few|TRBJ1-2|TRBV5-1
TGCGCCAGCAGCACTGATTTCGAGTCTTATGGCTACACCTTC
CASSTDFESYGYTF
>TRBD2|NA|TRBJ2-4|TRBV28
TGTGCCAGCGGAAATAGCGGGAGTGTGAAAAACATTCAGTACTTC
CASGNSGSVKNIQYF
>TRBD2|NA|TRBJ2-3|TRBV11-3
TGTGCCAGCAGCTTAGGCGGGGGGGCAACAGATACGCAGTATTTT
CASSLGGGATDTQYF
>NA|NA|TRBJ1-2|TRBV27
TGTGCCAGCACTCTAAGGGCGGGTAGCTATGGCTACACCTTC
CASTLRAGSYGYTF
>NA|NA|TRBJ2-7|TRBV27
TGTGCCAGCAGTTTATCTAGCGGATCTTACGAGCAGTACTTC
CASSLSSGSYEQYF
>NA|NA|TRBJ1-6|TRBV27
TGTGCCAGCAGTTTTTCCGGGAATGGGAATTCACCCCTCCACTTT
CASSFSGNGNSPLHF
>TRBD1|NA|TRBJ2-2|TRBV27
TGTGCCAGCAGTAGACAGGGGAGGACCGGGGAGCTGTTTTTT
CASSRQGRTGELFF
>NA|NA|TRBJ1-3|TRBV3-1/TRBV3-2
TGTGCCAGCAGCCCATACAGCTCTGGAAACACCATATATTTT
CASSPYSSGNTIYF
>NA|NA|TRBJ1-1|TRBV6-1
TGTGCCAGCAGTGATTATACAGGGCGAGCTTTCTTT
CASSDYTGRAFF
>NA|once|TRBJ1-2|TRBV24-1
TGTGCCACCAGTGATTTATACAGGTCCTATGGCTACACCTTC
CATSDLYRSYGYTF
>NA|few|TRBJ1-2|TRBV6-9
TGTGCCAGTTTTGGGGGCAGGGAAATCTATGGCTACACCTTC
CASFGGREIYGYTF
>NA|NA|TRBJ2-5|TRBV5-6
TGTGCCAGCAGCTTCGTCCAAGAGACCCAGTACTTC
CASSFVQETQYF
>TRBD1|NA|TRBJ1-2|TRBV30
TGTGCCCGTAAACAGGGGCCGCCGGGCTACACCTTC
CARKQGPPGYTF